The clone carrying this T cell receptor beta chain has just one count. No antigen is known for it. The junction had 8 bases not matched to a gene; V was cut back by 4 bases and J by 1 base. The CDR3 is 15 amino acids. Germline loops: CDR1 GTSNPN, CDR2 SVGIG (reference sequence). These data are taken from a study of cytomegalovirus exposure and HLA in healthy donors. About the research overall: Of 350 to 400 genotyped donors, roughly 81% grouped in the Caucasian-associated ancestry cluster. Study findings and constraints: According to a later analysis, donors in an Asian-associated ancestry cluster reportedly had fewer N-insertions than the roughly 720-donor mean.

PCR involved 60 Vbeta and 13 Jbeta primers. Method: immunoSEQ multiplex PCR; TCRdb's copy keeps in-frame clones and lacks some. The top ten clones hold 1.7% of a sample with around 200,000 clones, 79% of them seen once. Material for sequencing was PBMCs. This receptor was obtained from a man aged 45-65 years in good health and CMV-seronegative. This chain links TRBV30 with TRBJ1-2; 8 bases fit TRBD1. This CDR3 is CAWTHTTGGNYGYTF. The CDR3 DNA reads TGTGCCTGGACACACACCACAGGGGGTAACTATGGCTACACCTTC.